A single sample gave rise to the 23 T cell receptor beta chains below, sequenced in a study of blood T cells in healthy people across ages (dated by TCRdb to 2013 to 2016). Libraries were built with 5' RACE. For sequencing, an Illumina HiSeq 2500 was employed. A second 7 to 11 cycle PCR used a sample-barcoded 5' primer and a J-beta primer mix. TCRdb's own reprocessing of the public reads used fastp at Q25 and MiXCR and kept productive beta chains. Each CDR3 protein appears once, grouped with its most common genes and DNA. In this sample the table shows approximately 1.5 million distinct CDR3 sequences, approximately 39% of which occur a single time. The ten largest account for approximately 4.1% of the sample. The sequenced material came from blood. These receptors were collected from a young woman in good health.

This sequence joins TRBV11-1 and TRBJ2-1; a weak D match, TRBD1 (5 bases). Looked up from germline, CDR1 is SGHAT and CDR2 is FQDESV (reference sequence). The V and J ends lost 5 bases and 2 bases respectively, with 16 bases between them. This CDR3 is built from 16 residues. DNA for the CDR3: TGTGCCAGCAGCCCATTAGGGGAAGTGGCCTACAATGAGCAGTTCTTC. Translation: CASSPLGEVAYNEQFF.

This clonotype has a handful of counts. The V gene is TRBV5-4, the J gene TRBJ2-7; 7 bases align to TRBD1. Germline V CDR1 and CDR2: SGHNT, YYREEE (reference sequence). This CDR3 contains 15 residues. The V segment lost 1 base and the J segment 3 bases; nucleotides outside the gene matches: 7. CDR3 in amino acids: CASSLSRQGFYEQYF. The CDR3, as DNA: TGTGCCAGCAGCTTGTCGAGACAGGGTTTCTACGAGCAGTACTTC.

This chain joins TRBV4-1 and TRBJ1-6; perhaps TRBD1 as D (6 bases). Germline lookup yields CDR1 MGHRA and CDR2 YSYEKL. The CDR3 is made up of 13 amino acids. Between the trimmed V and J ends, which lost 4 bases and 10 bases, there was a span of 11 bases. This chain's CDR3 is CASSLHRASPLHF. CDR3 nucleotide sequence: TGCGCCAGCAGCCTCCACAGGGCCTCACCCCTCCACTTT.

The chain has TRBV6-2 or TRBV6-3 and TRBJ2-1, with D possibly matching TRBD2 (5 bases). The germline CDR1 and CDR2 sequences are MNHEY and SVGEGT. V lost 6 bases to trimming and J lost 2 bases, with 11 bases between them. The CDR3 loop spans 14 amino acids. Here the CDR3 DNA reads TGTGCCAGCAGAGAGTCCGGGACCTACAATGAGCAGTTCTTC. This codes for CASRESGTYNEQFF.

The chain links TRBV6-5 to TRBJ1-2; perhaps TRBD1 as D (5 bases). The CDR3 extends over 13 amino acids. Trimming took 7 bases from V and 8 from J, leaving 17 bases between them. Germline CDR1 is MNHEY and CDR2 is SVGAGI. The CDR3 nucleotides are TGTGCCAGCACCGCCCAGGCAGGGAGAGGCTACACCTTC. Protein: CASTAQAGRGYTF.

This chain connects TRBV6-5 to TRBJ2-1, with unresolved D. The DNA end is a closer match to TRBJ2-7, so the J assignment may be wrong. CDR1 and CDR2 (germline): MNHEY, SVGAGI. The CDR3 covers 14 residues. The CDR3 region is CASSYSDGYNEQYF. The CDR3, as DNA: TGTGCCAGCAGTTACTCGGATGGGTACAATGAGCAGTACTTC.

Turning to this clonotype: One end of the junction is discordant with germline, which a read error may explain. The CDR3 bases are TGTGCCAACAGTAAGACAGGGGACGATGAGCAGTTCTTC. Protein sequence: CANSKTGDDEQFF. The chain joins TRBV6-1 to TRBJ2-1, with TRBD1 identical over 8 bases. This CDR3 is built from 13 residues. The germline CDR1 and CDR2 sequences are MNHNS and SASEGT.

This clonotype has only one observation. The chain employs TRBV27 and TRBJ1-5; D is ambiguous. V dropped 6 bases and J dropped 2 bases, with 11 bases sitting between them. Germline V gene lookup returns CDR1 MNHEY and CDR2 SMNVEV (reference sequence). The CDR3 has 14 residues. The CDR3 DNA is TGTGCCAGCAGCTTCGCGGACGGCAATCAGCCCCAGCATTTT. Translated: CASSFADGNQPQHF.

The rearrangement links TRBV9 to TRBJ2-3; TRBD1 might be the D (6 bases). This CDR3 has 15 amino acids. CDR1 is SGDLS, CDR2 YYNGEE, per germline. Between the trimmed V and J ends, which lost 3 bases and 5 bases, there was a span of 16 bases. CDR3 residues: CASSAWDNGGDTQYF. Here the CDR3 DNA reads TGTGCCAGCAGCGCATGGGACAATGGAGGAGATACGCAGTATTTT.

The chain employs TRBV29-1 and TRBJ2-1, with D perhaps assigned TRBD1 or TRBD2 (5 bases each). The CDR3 is made up of 14 amino acids. The V and J ends lost 1 base and 4 bases respectively, with 11 bases between them. CDR1 and CDR2 from the germline V gene are SQVTM and ANQGSEA. The CDR3 here is CSVEVGRQYNEQFF. In DNA, the CDR3 is TGCAGCGTTGAAGTTGGGAGACAGTACAATGAGCAGTTCTTC.

This chain links TRBV12-3 or TRBV12-4 with TRBJ1-5, with TRBD1 matching over 7 bases. The V gene end was trimmed by 6 bases and the J gene end by 7 bases; junction bases not matched to a gene: 9. CDR3 length: 14 amino acids. The CDR3 region has the DNA TGTGCCAGCAGACAACAGGGGTCGGACCAGCCCCAGCATTTT. Translation gives CASRQQGSDQPQHF.

The chain carries TRBV6-2 or TRBV6-3 and TRBJ1-1, with a weak D call TRBD1 (5 bases). V lost 0 bases, J lost 1 base, and 9 bases lay in between. The CDR3 is 15 residues long. Germline-derived CDR1 and CDR2 are MNHEY and SVGEGT. The CDR3 DNA sequence: TGTGCCAGCAGTTACTCGTCTACAGGGAACACTGAAGCTTTCTTT. The encoded protein is CASSYSSTGNTEAFF.

The chain carries TRBV4-1 and TRBJ2-4; D ambiguous. CDR1 is MGHRA and CDR2 is YSYEKL in the germline V gene. This CDR3 region has 17 residues. Deletions cut 7 bases from V and 2 bases from J, with 21 bases between. The CDR3 DNA reads TGCGCCAGCAACCTTAGGGATAGGATCGGGTCCAAAAACATTCAGTACTTC. Translation: CASNLRDRIGSKNIQYF.

The chain uses TRBV7-9 and TRBJ2-1; 12 nucleotides line up with TRBD2. This CDR3 region has 16 residues. Looked up from germline, CDR1 is SEHNR and CDR2 is FQNEAQ (reference sequence). Germline trimming cut 2 bases from V and 6 bases from J; bases unmatched to any gene: 5. CDR3 sequence (DNA): TGTGCCAGCAGCTTATGGCTAGCGGGAGGGTTCAATGAGCAGTTCTTC. Encoded protein: CASSLWLAGGFNEQFF.

This chain links TRBV9 with TRBJ2-5, with D uncertain. Trimming took off 0 bases at V and 0 bases at J, with 9 bases between the two ends. Per germline, CDR1 SGDLS and CDR2 YYNGEE. The CDR3 loop spans 15 amino acids. CDR3 DNA: TGTGCCAGCAGCGTAGCTGGACGGAACCAAGAGACCCAGTACTTC. This codes for CASSVAGRNQETQYF.

Only a few counts were recorded for this clonotype. Since a much larger clone is just one base distant, this may be a read error. The rearrangement joins TRBV21-1 to TRBJ2-4. TRBV21-1 is listed as a pseudogene. The CDR3 is 14 amino acids. The CDR3 sequence is CASSKTDAYNEQYF. The DNA of the CDR3 is TGTGCCAGCAGCAAAACAGACGCTTACAATGAGCAGTACTTC.

The V gene is TRBV30, the J gene TRBJ2-3; D is perhaps TRBD2 (6 bases). V was shortened by 2 bases and J by 2 bases, with 11 bases between the two germline ends. There are 14 residues in the CDR3. CDR1 is GTSNPN, CDR2 SVGIG, per germline (reference sequence). This CDR3 is CAWSFGGDTDTQYF. CDR3 in DNA: TGTGCCTGGAGTTTCGGGGGAGACACAGATACGCAGTATTTT.

The genes are TRBV2 and TRBJ2-6; 8 bases match TRBD1. This CDR3 is built from 16 residues. J gave up 7 bases and V 4 bases, and 9 bases lay outside the gene matches. Germline CDR1 and CDR2: SNHLY and FYNNEI. The chain's CDR3 is CASSGTGTLSANVLTF. CDR3 coding DNA: TGTGCCAGCAGTGGGACAGGGACCCTTAGCGCCAACGTCCTGACTTTC.

A few counts support this clonotype. This chain links TRBV10-3 with TRBJ2-1; 8 nucleotides line up with TRBD2. CDR1 ENHRY and CDR2 SYGVKD come from the germline V gene. The CDR3 totals 16 residues. The trim removed 3 bases at V and 2 bases at J, leaving 6 bases unmatched. The CDR3 loop reads CAISDQTSGTYNEQFF. CDR3 in DNA: TGTGCCATCAGTGATCAAACTAGCGGTACCTACAATGAGCAGTTCTTC.

A few counts support this clonotype. V gene TRBV6-1 combines with J gene TRBJ1-6; the D is unclear. Germline CDR1 is MNHNS and CDR2 is SASEGT. The CDR3 is 11 residues long. Trimming shortened V by 10 bases and J by 8 bases, and 9 bases separated the two germline ends. CDR3 region: CAIGIYSPLHF. The CDR3 DNA reads as TGTGCCATCGGGATCTATTCACCCCTCCACTTT.

This rearrangement joins TRBV20-1 to TRBJ2-2; 7 bases line up with TRBD2. The length of the CDR3 is 15 residues. Losses at the gene ends were 6 bases for V and 2 bases for J; bases not matched to a gene: 9. The germline V gene has CDR1 DFQATT and CDR2 SNEGSKA (reference sequence). The CDR3: CSAGALAANTGELFF. The CDR3 nucleotides are TGCAGTGCAGGGGCTCTAGCGGCAAACACCGGGGAGCTGTTTTTT.

The rearrangement uses TRBV10-3 and TRBJ2-3, with a tentative D call TRBD1 (5 bases). V lost 6 bases and J lost 2, with 15 bases in between. The CDR3 is made up of 15 amino acids. Looked up from germline, CDR1 is ENHRY and CDR2 is SYGVKD. As DNA, the CDR3 is TGTGCCATCAGCGCTACGGACATATCCACAGATACGCAGTATTTT. It specifies CAISATDISTDTQYF.

This clonotype was picked up a small number of times. The chain joins TRBV6-2 or TRBV6-3 to TRBJ2-7, with no clear D. The V gene's germline CDR1 is MNHEY and CDR2 SVGEGT. Trimming took off 5 bases at V and 4 bases at J, with 15 bases between the two ends. The CDR3 runs 14 residues. The CDR3 is CASSIGTPRYEQYF. As DNA, the CDR3 is TGTGCCAGCAGTATCGGCACCCCAAGGTACGAGCAGTACTTC.